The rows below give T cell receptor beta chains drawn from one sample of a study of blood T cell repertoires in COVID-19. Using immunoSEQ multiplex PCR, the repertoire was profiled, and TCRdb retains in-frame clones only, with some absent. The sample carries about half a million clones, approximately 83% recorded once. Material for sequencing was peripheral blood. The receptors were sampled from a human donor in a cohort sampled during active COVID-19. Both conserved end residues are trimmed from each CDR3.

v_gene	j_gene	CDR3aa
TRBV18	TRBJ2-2	ASSPGQGPTGELF
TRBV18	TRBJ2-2	ASSPGLPGTGELF
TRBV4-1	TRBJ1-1	ASSQDSKAEAF
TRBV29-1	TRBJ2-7	SVRGVDRGNSYEQY
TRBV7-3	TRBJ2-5	ASSEGLEETQY
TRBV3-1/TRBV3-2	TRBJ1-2	ASSQTGQEVQRYGYT
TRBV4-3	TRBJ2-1	ASSQGTSGSYEQF
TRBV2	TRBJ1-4	ASTPGVGEKLF
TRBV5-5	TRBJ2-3	ASSPTGQGYTDTQY
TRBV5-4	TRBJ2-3	ASSFMGPSTDTQY
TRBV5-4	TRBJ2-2	ASSFSGRAHTGELF
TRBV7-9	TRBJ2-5	ASRYSDREDQTQY
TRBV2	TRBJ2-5	ASTRDQETQY
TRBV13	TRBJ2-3	ASSLAAGPSTDTQY
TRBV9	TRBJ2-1	ASSVGPSTGLSYNEQF
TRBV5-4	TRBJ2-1	ASSPPLAGGPFNEQF
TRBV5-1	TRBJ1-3	ASSLYGTGDPSGNTIY
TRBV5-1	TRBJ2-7	ASSSPGTGDEQY
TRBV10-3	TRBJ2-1	AISMEGHEQF
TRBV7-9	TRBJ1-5	ASSLGETPHQPQH
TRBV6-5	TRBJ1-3	ASSYFGVSGNTIY
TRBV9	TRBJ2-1	ASSAQGSSYNEQF
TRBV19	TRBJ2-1	ASSIGRVTSESYNEQF
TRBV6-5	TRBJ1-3	ASSYAGADGNTIY
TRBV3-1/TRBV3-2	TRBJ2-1	ASGNPSGHTYNEQF
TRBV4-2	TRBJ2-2	ASSQGTGRDTGELF